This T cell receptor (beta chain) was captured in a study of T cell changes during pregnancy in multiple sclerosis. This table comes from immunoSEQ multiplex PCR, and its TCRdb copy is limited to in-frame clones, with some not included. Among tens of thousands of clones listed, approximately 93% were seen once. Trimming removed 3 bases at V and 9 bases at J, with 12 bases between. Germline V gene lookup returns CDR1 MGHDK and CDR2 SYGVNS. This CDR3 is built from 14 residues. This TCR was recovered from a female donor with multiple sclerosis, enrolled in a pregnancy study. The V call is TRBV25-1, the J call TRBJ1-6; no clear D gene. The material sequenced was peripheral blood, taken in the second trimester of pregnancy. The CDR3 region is CASSDEGKGSPLHF. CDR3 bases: TGTGCCAGCAGTGATGAGGGAAAGGGTTCACCCCTCCACTTT.